The clone carrying this TCR beta chain was found many times. Its cognate antigen is unknown. Libraries were prepared by immunoSEQ multiplex PCR; TCRdb keeps only in-frame clonotypes and omits some of them. Counted here are about 89,000 clones, 86% occurring once; the ten biggest clones make up 1.7%. This sample is drawn from a study of T cell repertoires and HLA-DP antigens. Study background: Pre-culture CD4+ samples used roughly 1,200 ng DNA versus around 220 ng for CD137+CD4+ sorts. Findings of the study overall: A non-physiological HeLa system presented antigen to total CD4+ responders.

Sequencing was done on a sample of CD4+ T cells from PBMCs. The TCR comes from a man in his fifties or sixties in good health and CMV-seronegative.

Here the CDR3 reads CASSPQGRGNTEAFF. DNA for the CDR3: TGTGCCAGCAGCCCACAGGGAAGGGGGAACACTGAAGCTTTCTTT. The chain uses TRBV7-9 and TRBJ1-1, with D tentatively TRBD1 (6 bases). V lost 5 bases and J lost 1, with 14 bases in between. Germline CDR1 reads SEHNR; CDR2 reads FQNEAQ (reference sequence). This CDR3 region has 15 residues.